This T cell receptor (beta chain) was recorded in a study of shared clonotypes between healthy human individuals. Germline V CDR1 and CDR2: ENHRY, SYGVKD. The CDR3 has 13 amino acids. V lost 3 bases to trimming and J lost 5 bases, with 7 bases between them. Comment on this clone: Other DNA sequences of this sample code for an identical CDR3.

Some clones are missing from TCRdb's copy, which holds only in-frame ones; the method was immunoSEQ multiplex PCR. The sample holds around 940,000 clones, 76% seen once. The sequence derives from a man younger than 30 in good health. The sequenced sample was memory CD4+ T cells sorted from blood. The subset: CD45RA-negative fraction. This chain connects TRBV10-3 to TRBJ1-4; D unclear. CDR3 sequence: CAISDGGNEKLFF. The CDR3 nucleotides are TGTGCCATCAGTGATGGTGGAAATGAAAAACTGTTTTTT.